The T cell receptor beta chain under discussion was sequenced for a study of beta chain features in type 1 diabetes. Germline V CDR1 and CDR2: SEHNR, FQNEAQ (reference sequence). The CDR3 is 16 residues long. J gave up 1 base and V 1 base, and 2 bases lay outside the gene matches. Of the isolated RNA, all was reverse transcribed, and so the sequenced material was expressed TCRB transcripts. Only in-frame clones appear in the TCRdb table, and some are missing; sequencing was by immunoSEQ multiplex PCR. The sample has fewer than 550,000 clones, over 10% seen once. V usage is TRBV7-9 and J usage is TRBJ2-7; 12 nucleotides match TRBD2. The sequencing input was naive CD4+ T cells from blood. The clonotype originates from a woman between 18 and 29 years old in good health. The chain's CDR3 is CASSLGLAGVSYEQYF. DNA of the CDR3: TGTGCCAGCAGCTTAGGACTAGCGGGAGTATCCTACGAGCAGTACTTC.